What follows are 29 T cell receptor beta chains derived from one specimen sequenced in a study of OX40 agonist ivuxolimab in advanced cancers. TCRdb's copy holds only in-frame clones and misses some; the assay was immunoSEQ multiplex PCR. The sample consists of 55,000 to 65,000 clones, 86% of them appearing once. This specimen consisted of CD4+ or CD8+ T cells sorted from blood, obtained in a trial of the OX40 agonist ivuxolimab. All receptors come from an adult with an advanced solid tumor such as melanoma, head and neck, liver or kidney cancer.

The gene calls are TRBV6-1 and TRBJ1-6; 9 bases match TRBD1. CDR1 is MNHNS, CDR2 SASEGT, per germline. The CDR3 contains 15 residues. V shed 6 bases and J 7 bases; nucleotides not matched to a gene: 7. CDR3 loop: CASSFAGTGNSPLHF. CDR3 bases: TGTGCCAGCAGCTTCGCCGGGACAGGGAATTCACCCCTCCACTTT.

The chain couples TRBV7-9 to TRBJ1-1; unclear D gene. Trimming took off 5 bases at V and 5 bases at J, with 18 bases between the two ends. The CDR3 is 15 residues long. Germline CDR1 and CDR2: SEHNR and FQNEAQ (reference sequence). The CDR3 coding sequence is TGTGCCAGCAGCCCCGATGATGGGGTAAGGACTGAAGCTTTCTTT. Protein: CASSPDDGVRTEAFF.

The CDR3 sequence is CASSQAWDRNEKLFF. The CDR3 nucleotides are TGTGCCAGCAGCCAAGCTTGGGACCGTAATGAAAAACTGTTTTTT. The chain is built from TRBV4-2 and TRBJ1-4; TRBD1 is a possible D gene (5 bases). Per the germline V gene, CDR1 is LGHNA and CDR2 is YNFKEQ. Trimming pared 1 base from V and 4 bases from J, leaving 10 bases between. There are 15 residues in the CDR3.

The chain recombines TRBV19 with TRBJ2-2; D uncertain. The CDR3 is made up of 15 amino acids. Trimming left V 4 bases short and J 2 bases short, with 11 bases between. The germline gives CDR1 LNHDA, CDR2 SQIVND (reference sequence). The CDR3 DNA reads TGTGCCAGTAGTAAGGATAGGCAAAACACCGGGGAGCTGTTTTTT. Translation gives CASSKDRQNTGELFF.

This chain joins TRBV18 and TRBJ2-1, with D tentatively TRBD1 (6 bases). The germline CDR1 and CDR2 sequences are KGHSH and LQKENI. V was cut by 1 base and J by 0 bases, with 10 bases left in between. This CDR3 is 16 amino acids long. In DNA form, the CDR3 reads TGTGCCAGCTCACCACTGGCAGGGGTCTCCTACAATGAGCAGTTCTTC. It specifies CASSPLAGVSYNEQFF.

The V call is TRBV7-9, the J call TRBJ1-2; 12 bases are shared with TRBD1. The CDR3 consists of 15 residues. Germline assignment: CDR1 SEHNR and CDR2 FQNEAQ (reference sequence). J was trimmed by 3 bases and V by 3 bases; bases with no gene match: 2. CDR3 amino acids: CASSFGTGGDYGYTF. The CDR3 DNA follows: TGTGCCAGCAGCTTTGGGACAGGGGGCGACTATGGCTACACCTTC. Drawing the rest from reference TRBV7-9 and TRBJ1-2, the complete variable domain is DTGVSQNPRHKITKRGQNVTFRCDPISEHNRLYWYRQTLGQGPEFLTYFQNEAQLEKSRLLSDRFSAERPKGSFSTLEIQRTEQGDSAMYLCASSFGTGGDYGYTFGSGTRLTVV.

The chain combines TRBV19 with TRBJ2-1, with D perhaps matching TRBD2 (5 bases). This CDR3 is 11 amino acids long. Germline V gene lookup returns CDR1 LNHDA and CDR2 SQIVND (reference sequence). Between the trimmed V and J ends, which lost 5 bases and 8 bases, there was a span of 7 bases. CDR3 loop: CASSPDYEQFF. The CDR3 nucleotides are TGTGCCAGTAGTCCGGACTATGAGCAGTTCTTC.

The CDR3 nucleotides read TGTGCCAGCAGCTTATCCCATACAGATACGCAGTATTTT. Translating gives CASSLSHTDTQYF. This rearrangement joins TRBV7-9 to TRBJ2-3; D is uncertain. CDR3 length equals 13 residues. Looked up from germline, CDR1 is SEHNR and CDR2 is FQNEAQ (reference sequence). V gave up 2 bases and J gave up 3 bases, with 6 bases separating them. Together with reference TRBV7-9 and TRBJ2-3, the CDR3 gives the full variable domain: DTGVSQNPRHKITKRGQNVTFRCDPISEHNRLYWYRQTLGQGPEFLTYFQNEAQLEKSRLLSDRFSAERPKGSFSTLEIQRTEQGDSAMYLCASSLSHTDTQYFGPGTRLTVL.

The rearrangement joins TRBV2 to TRBJ2-5, with no clear D. V dropped 7 bases and J dropped 5 bases, with 14 bases sitting between them. CDR1 and CDR2 from the germline V gene are SNHLY and FYNNEI. CDR3 length: 13 residues. CDR3 sequence reads: CASTYLRRETQYF. Written as DNA, the CDR3 is TGTGCCAGCACTTACCTTCGTCGGGAGACCCAGTACTTC.

This clone was seen a few times. The chain carries TRBV25-1 and TRBJ1-6; no definite D call. V lost 3 bases, J lost 14 bases, and 8 bases lay in between. The CDR3 has 11 amino acids. The V gene's germline CDR1 is MGHDK and CDR2 SYGVNS. This chain's CDR3 is CASSEVGSLHF. CDR3 sequence (DNA): TGTGCCAGCAGTGAGGTAGGGTCCCTCCACTTT.

The genes are TRBV7-3 and TRBJ2-1; 7 positions match TRBD1. Trimming took 4 bases from V and 0 from J; bases not matched to a gene: 6. CDR1 and CDR2 from the germline V gene are SGHTA and FQGTGA. CDR3 length: 16 amino acids. This chain's CDR3 is CASSSQGGGSYNEQFF. CDR3 coding DNA: TGTGCCAGCAGCTCCCAAGGGGGCGGCTCCTACAATGAGCAGTTCTTC.

The CDR3 is CAWSAGDRGYEQYF. The CDR3 nucleotides are TGTGCCTGGAGCGCTGGGGACAGGGGCTACGAGCAGTACTTC. The chain links TRBV30 to TRBJ2-7; TRBD1 agrees at 10 bases. Per germline, CDR1 GTSNPN and CDR2 SVGIG (reference sequence). V trimming: 3 bases; J trimming: 3 bases; junction bases outside the gene matches: 5. This CDR3 is built from 14 residues.

This chain links TRBV29-1 with TRBJ2-7, with 7 nucleotides matching TRBD1. This CDR3 region has 14 residues. Germline CDR1 and CDR2: SQVTM and ANQGSEA. Trimming cost V 3 bases and J 4 bases; bases outside gene matches: 9. This chain's CDR3 is CSVESRQGQYEQYF. The CDR3 nucleotides are TGCAGCGTTGAGTCGAGACAGGGCCAATACGAGCAGTACTTC.

The chain employs TRBV5-1 and TRBJ2-7, with TRBD1 matching over 9 bases. This CDR3 spans 16 amino acids. With V trimmed by 3 bases and J by 2 bases, 9 bases remained unmatched. Germline lookup yields CDR1 SGHRS and CDR2 YFSETQ. CDR3 sequence (DNA): TGCGCCAGCAGCTGGGCGCGGGGACAGGGAGCCTACGAGCAGTACTTC. Protein: CASSWARGQGAYEQYF.

V gene TRBV28 combines with J gene TRBJ1-5; possible D gene TRBD1, 5 bases. The CDR3 has 14 amino acids. Trimming left V 5 bases short and J 0 bases short, with 8 bases between. Germline lookup yields CDR1 MDHEN and CDR2 SYDVKM. The CDR3 bases are TGTGCCAGCAGTCGTGACAGTAGCAATCAGCCCCAGCATTTT. Residues: CASSRDSSNQPQHF.

The rearrangement joins TRBV5-6 to TRBJ2-5; the D gene is possibly TRBD1 (6 bases). V was cut by 1 base and J by 4 bases, with 14 bases left in between. CDR3 length equals 15 residues. Per germline, CDR1 SGHDT and CDR2 YYEEEE. The CDR3 DNA reads as TGTGCCAGCAGCTTGAACAGGGTGAATGGAGAGACCCAGTACTTC. This gives the protein CASSLNRVNGETQYF.

The chain employs TRBV6-1 and TRBJ1-2, with a weak D call TRBD1 (6 bases). V lost 4 bases to trimming and J lost 8 bases, with 14 bases between them. The germline CDR1 and CDR2 sequences are MNHNS and SASEGT. The CDR3 extends over 13 amino acids. CDR3 protein: CASSADRAKGYTF. CDR3 bases: TGTGCCAGCAGTGCGGACAGAGCTAAGGGCTACACCTTC.

The chain combines TRBV6-5 with TRBJ1-1; D is possibly TRBD1 (6 bases). V was trimmed by 0 bases and J by 10 bases, leaving 12 bases between them. Germline V gene lookup returns CDR1 MNHEY and CDR2 SVGAGI. This CDR3 has 13 amino acids. CDR3 loop: CASSYSGALGAFF. The DNA of the CDR3 is TGTGCCAGCAGTTACTCGGGGGCGCTGGGAGCTTTCTTT.

CDR3 in amino acids: CSTLTGANTGELFF. DNA for the CDR3: TGCAGCACACTGACAGGGGCGAACACCGGGGAGCTGTTTTTT. The chain is built from TRBV29-1 and TRBJ2-2; 8 bases map to TRBD1. There are 14 residues in the CDR3. Germline-derived CDR1 and CDR2 are SQVTM and ANQGSEA. J was trimmed by 0 bases and V by 8 bases; bases with no gene match: 5.

V and J are TRBV10-3 and TRBJ1-1; no definite D call. Deletions cut 9 bases from V and 1 base from J, with 18 bases between. This CDR3 comprises 15 residues. Germline-derived CDR1 and CDR2 are ENHRY and SYGVKD. The CDR3 sequence is CAIRPPGSPNTEAFF. CDR3 bases: TGTGCCATACGACCGCCCGGGAGCCCGAACACTGAAGCTTTCTTT.

The chain combines TRBV7-2 with TRBJ2-1, with TRBD2 matching over 9 bases. Germline V CDR1 and CDR2: SGHTA, FQGNSA. The J segment lost 4 bases and the V segment lost 8 bases, leaving 6 bases of the junction unmatched. This CDR3 contains 14 residues. The CDR3 is CASRSGGRYNEQFF. The CDR3 DNA follows: TGTGCCAGCCGAAGCGGGGGGCGGTACAATGAGCAGTTCTTC.

This CDR3 is CASSQYGGTDTQYF. The CDR3 DNA sequence: TGTGCCAGCAGTCAGTATGGGGGCACAGATACGCAGTATTTT. The chain employs TRBV27 and TRBJ2-3; the D is unclear. The CDR3 length is 14 residues. The V and J ends lost 5 bases and 1 base respectively, with 10 bases between them. Germline lookup yields CDR1 MNHEY and CDR2 SMNVEV (reference sequence).

This sequence joins TRBV7-9 and TRBJ1-1, with D perhaps matching TRBD1 (6 bases). Trimming pared 5 bases from V and 6 bases from J, leaving 10 bases between. This CDR3 has 12 amino acids. Per germline, CDR1 SEHNR and CDR2 FQNEAQ (reference sequence). This CDR3 is CASSTQGPEAFF. In nucleotides, the CDR3 is TGTGCCAGCAGCACACAGGGTCCTGAAGCTTTCTTT.

The gene calls are TRBV5-1 and TRBJ2-2; TRBD2 matches 13 bases. This CDR3 is 16 amino acids long. V lost 2 bases, J lost 4 bases, and 2 bases stayed unmatched. Per germline, CDR1 SGHRS and CDR2 YFSETQ. The CDR3 DNA reads as TGCGCCAGCAGCTTAGGGACTAGCGGGGCCACCGGGGAGCTGTTTTTT. Its translation: CASSLGTSGATGELFF.

This sequence joins TRBV30 and TRBJ1-5, with D unclear. V was trimmed by 1 base and J by 1 base, leaving 11 bases between them. The CDR3 runs 15 residues. Germline V lookup: CDR1 GTSNPN, CDR2 SVGIG (reference sequence). The CDR3 DNA sequence: TGTGCCTGGAGTGCAACGGGTCGGAGCAATCAGCCCCAGCATTTT. It specifies CAWSATGRSNQPQHF.

This chain connects TRBV5-1 to TRBJ1-5; D perhaps matches TRBD1 (6 bases). V was pared by 4 bases and J by 5 bases, with 19 bases between. This CDR3 spans 16 amino acids. Per germline, CDR1 SGHRS and CDR2 YFSETQ. CDR3 amino acids: CASSPIRTERHQPQHF. In DNA form, the CDR3 reads TGCGCCAGCAGCCCTATACGGACAGAACGTCATCAGCCCCAGCATTTT.

This clone appeared once. The V call is TRBV6-1, the J call TRBJ2-7; D is undetermined. V shed 2 bases and J shed 7 bases, with 18 bases lying between them. The CDR3 extends over 15 amino acids. The germline CDR1 and CDR2 sequences are MNHNS and SASEGT. The CDR3 loop reads CASSEFPVLSLEQYF. The CDR3 DNA reads TGTGCCAGCAGTGAATTTCCGGTCCTCAGCCTGGAGCAGTACTTC.

V gene TRBV25-1 combines with J gene TRBJ2-1; the match to TRBD2 covers 8 bases. There are 16 residues in the CDR3. V lost 6 bases and J lost 7; bases outside the gene matches: 14. Per germline, CDR1 MGHDK and CDR2 SYGVNS. In DNA, the CDR3 is TGTGCCAGCAGCCTATCTATTACCGGGACTAGAAATGAGCAGTTCTTC. Translation: CASSLSITGTRNEQFF.

This clone appeared once. The chain links TRBV18 to TRBJ2-3; 8 bases fit TRBD1. J gave up 4 bases and V 3 bases, and 6 bases lay outside the gene matches. CDR1 and CDR2 from the germline V gene are KGHSH and LQKENI. The CDR3 has 15 residues. The CDR3 coding sequence is TGTGCCAGCTCACCCGGGACAGGAATGGCAGATACGCAGTATTTT. It is translated as CASSPGTGMADTQYF.